This record covers a single T cell receptor (beta chain). As yet, its antigen is unknown. This sample was included in a study of cytomegalovirus exposure and HLA in healthy donors. Across the whole study: A prior study identified 117 million unique TCR beta sequences from about 179 million T cells.

It was with 60 Vbeta and 13 Jbeta primers that the PCR ran. Generated by immunoSEQ multiplex PCR, the TCRdb table keeps only in-frame clones and is missing some. The table records over 75,000 clones, roughly 86% of them present only once. General study findings and limits: Analyzed later, association rates of TCRs varied across HLA loci, with DRB1 most and HLA-C fewest. Usually a TCR sequence was rare, but some public TCRs were found in many donors.

At sampling all donors were nominally healthy, likely with unrecorded immune exposures. Sequencing was performed on PBMCs. This clonotype was sampled from a man aged 25 to 40 in good health and CMV-seropositive.

CDR3: CASSMIGRAVPAKNIQYF. Written as DNA, the CDR3 is TGTGCCAGTAGTATGATCGGGAGGGCGGTACCCGCCAAAAACATTCAGTACTTC. The chain couples TRBV19 to TRBJ2-4; 8 bases map to TRBD2. This CDR3 is 18 amino acids long. Germline trimming cut 3 bases from V and 1 base from J; bases unmatched to any gene: 11. The V gene's germline CDR1 is LNHDA and CDR2 SQIVND (reference sequence). The full variable domain, rest sourced from reference TRBV19 and TRBJ2-4, is DGGITQSPKYLFRKEGQNVTLSCEQNLNHDAMYWYRQDPGQGLRLIYYSQIVNDFQKGDIAEGYSVSREKKESFPLTVTSAQKNPTAFYLCASSMIGRAVPAKNIQYFGAGTRLSVL.